Below, 18 T cell receptor beta chains from the same sample are listed, as sequenced in a study of T cell repertoires in cytomegalovirus infection. For these receptors, no antigen is known. TCRdb independently ran MiXCR on the reads; one entry per CDR3 protein. The data show around 230,000 distinct CDR3 sequences, around 35% seen once. The source material was CD8+ T cells from cultured PBMCs, sampled from culture after CMV antigen stimulation. The receptor set was obtained from a human donor in good health (CMV status not recorded). Some clones in this sample may be carry-over from other donors' samples.

This clonotype was seen a handful of times. This chain connects TRBV4-1 to TRBJ1-6; the match to TRBD1 covers 8 bases. Germline CDR1 MGHRA, CDR2 YSYEKL. The CDR3 has 15 residues. The junction had 7 bases not matched to a gene; V was cut back by 4 bases and J by 8 bases. CDR3 amino acids: CASSPLDRVDSPLHF. The DNA of the CDR3 is TGCGCCAGCAGCCCCTTGGACAGGGTTGATTCACCCCTCCACTTT.

Only a few counts were recorded for this clonotype. The chain combines TRBV18 with TRBJ2-5; D is possibly TRBD1 (7 bases). Trimming took 3 bases from V and 6 from J, leaving 17 bases between them. This CDR3 contains 15 residues. CDR1 is KGHSH and CDR2 is LQKENI in the germline V gene. DNA of the CDR3: TGTGCCAGCTCACCCCGACAGGGAGGATCGAAGACCCAGTACTTC. This encodes CASSPRQGGSKTQYF.

There are a few counts of this clonotype. V gene TRBV24-1 combines with J gene TRBJ2-1, with 10 positions matching TRBD1. This CDR3 spans 17 amino acids. Unmatched junction bases numbered 4, after V lost 3 bases and J lost 0 bases. The germline V gene encodes CDR1 KGHDR and CDR2 SFDVKD. CDR3 sequence reads: CATSDGTGVSSYNEQFF. The CDR3 DNA reads TGTGCCACCAGTGATGGGACAGGGGTAAGCTCCTACAATGAGCAGTTCTTC.

J is TRBJ1-1 and V is TRBV12-3 or TRBV12-4, with D tentatively TRBD1 (6 bases). The V end lost 4 bases, the J end lost 6 bases, and 27 bases lay between the germline ends. This CDR3 has 18 residues. The CDR3 nucleotides read TGTGCCAGCAGTTCCCCGTCTTTCACAGGGCTCTGGTTCGCTGAAGCTTTCTTT. Translating it yields CASSSPSFTGLWFAEAFF.

The genes are TRBV11-2 and TRBJ2-7; 7 nucleotides align to TRBD2. CDR1 SGHAT and CDR2 FQNNGV come from the germline V gene. J gave up 2 bases and V 7 bases, and 11 bases lay outside the gene matches. This CDR3 is 15 amino acids long. The CDR3 coding sequence is TGTGCCAGCACCCTTGTAGGCGGGGGAACCTACGAGCAGTACTTC. It specifies CASTLVGGGTYEQYF.

The V gene is TRBV6-6, the J gene TRBJ1-2; D ambiguous. Trimming took off 7 bases at V and 7 bases at J, with 16 bases between the two ends. The CDR3 totals 13 residues. From germline, CDR1 is MNHNY and CDR2 SVGAGI (reference sequence). The CDR3, as DNA: TGTGCCAGCATGGCCTCCCAATCGGCTGGCTACACCTTC. Residues: CASMASQSAGYTF.

V is TRBV27 and J is TRBJ2-7; 7 bases map to TRBD2. Per germline, CDR1 MNHEY and CDR2 SMNVEV (reference sequence). The CDR3 has 19 residues. The junction had 25 bases not matched to a gene; V was cut back by 5 bases and J by 6 bases. CDR3 sequence (DNA): TGTGCCAGCAGTCCAGGGTCGGGGCGCTGGTGGCGGGAGATCACCGAGCAGTACTTC. Protein product: CASSPGSGRWWREITEQYF.

This clonotype was observed a handful of times. The chain uses TRBV7-8 and TRBJ2-2, with 9 bases matching TRBD1. With V trimmed by 4 bases and J by 5 bases, 5 bases remained unmatched. Germline CDR1 reads SGHVS; CDR2 reads FQNEAQ. The CDR3 has 15 amino acids. In DNA form, the CDR3 reads TGTGCCAGCAGCTCCCTGGGACAGGGAACCGGGGAGCTGTTTTTT. Residues: CASSSLGQGTGELFF.

This clonotype was seen at least ten times. This chain uses TRBV7-2 with TRBJ2-7, with D maybe TRBD1 (6 bases). Germline V CDR1 and CDR2: SGHTA, FQGNSA. Trimming pared 5 bases from V and 2 bases from J, leaving 13 bases between. This CDR3 spans 14 amino acids. CDR3 region: CASSPNRVPYEQYF. CDR3 coding DNA: TGTGCCAGCAGCCCTAACAGGGTACCCTACGAGCAGTACTTC.

This clonotype was observed a handful of times. The chain is built from TRBV30 and TRBJ1-3; D is undetermined. V dropped 0 bases and J dropped 2 bases, with 11 bases sitting between them. Per germline, CDR1 GTSNPN and CDR2 SVGIG (reference sequence). CDR3 length equals 15 residues. The CDR3 loop reads CAWSVGESPGNTIYF. CDR3 DNA sequence: TGTGCCTGGAGTGTAGGAGAGTCCCCTGGAAACACCATATATTTT. The full variable domain, in which reference TRBV30 and TRBJ1-3 provide the parts outside the CDR3, is SQTIHQWPATLVQPVGSPLSLECTVEGTSNPNLYWYRQAAGRGLQLLFYSVGIGQISSEVPQNLSASRPQDRQFILSSKKLLLSDSGFYLCAWSVGESPGNTIYFGEGSWLTVV.

This chain joins TRBV6-2 or TRBV6-3 and TRBJ2-1; TRBD1 matches at 7 bases. This CDR3 has 15 residues. CDR1 is MNHEY and CDR2 is SVGEGT in the germline V gene. The J segment lost 2 bases and the V segment lost 2 bases, leaving 3 bases of the junction unmatched. CDR3 bases: TGTGCCAGCAGTTACGGGACAGCGACCTACAATGAGCAGTTCTTC. Amino acids: CASSYGTATYNEQFF.

V is TRBV7-6 and J is TRBJ2-3, with 12 bases that match TRBD2. Unmatched junction bases numbered 4, after V lost 5 bases and J lost 4 bases. Germline CDR1 reads SGHVS; CDR2 reads FNYEAQ. There are 15 residues in the CDR3. The CDR3 DNA sequence: TGTGCCAGCAGCCGGACTAGCGGGAACGCAGATACGCAGTATTTT. Its translation is CASSRTSGNADTQYF.

V usage is TRBV19 and J usage is TRBJ1-1; 9 bases match TRBD1. Trimming removed 4 bases from V and 2 bases from J; junction bases left unmatched: 5. Germline values: CDR1 LNHDA, CDR2 SQIVND (reference sequence). The CDR3 spans 15 residues. CDR3 protein: CASSTRTGENTEAFF. CDR3 nucleotide sequence: TGTGCCAGTAGTACTCGGACAGGGGAAAACACTGAAGCTTTCTTT.

This clonotype has only a few counts. The rearrangement links TRBV9 to TRBJ1-4; TRBD1 is a possible D gene (6 bases). Between the trimmed V and J ends, which lost 2 bases and 5 bases, there was a span of 13 bases. CDR1 and CDR2 from the germline V gene are SGDLS and YYNGEE. The CDR3 has 15 amino acids. The CDR3 sequence is CASSVADSMNEKLFF. CDR3 sequence (DNA): TGTGCCAGCAGCGTCGCGGACAGTATGAATGAAAAACTGTTTTTT.

This chain connects TRBV12-3 or TRBV12-4 to TRBJ2-3, with TRBD2 identical over 11 bases. There are 15 residues in the CDR3. The junction had 8 bases not matched to a gene; V was cut back by 6 bases and J by 6 bases. The CDR3 region has the DNA TGTGCCAGCAGCCTTAGCGGGGGGGCGGTTGATACGCAGTATTTT. The encoded protein is CASSLSGGAVDTQYF.

There are a few counts of this clonotype. CDR3 nucleotide sequence: TGTGCCACTGCGGGACAGGGGGCGTCTGGGGCCAACGTCCTGACTTTC. Encoded protein: CATAGQGASGANVLTF. V is TRBV10-3 and J is TRBJ2-6, with 12 bases matching TRBD1. V gave up 10 bases and J gave up 1 base; unmatched junction bases: 5. The CDR3 covers 16 residues. Germline CDR1 is ENHRY and CDR2 is SYGVKD.

This chain uses TRBV7-3 with TRBJ2-3; the D is unclear. Trimming removed 5 bases from V and 3 bases from J, with 12 bases in between. The CDR3 covers 14 residues. Germline CDR1 SGHTA, CDR2 FQGTGA. CDR3 protein: CASSGPTSTDTQYF. The CDR3 DNA reads as TGTGCCAGCAGCGGACCGACTTCGACAGATACGCAGTATTTT.

This clonotype was observed a handful of times. The V and J genes are TRBV7-9 and TRBJ1-2; D is unresolved. V shed 2 bases and J shed 3 bases, with 10 bases lying between them. CDR3 length: 14 amino acids. CDR1 is SEHNR, CDR2 FQNEAQ, per germline (reference sequence). CDR3 nucleotide sequence: TGTGCCAGCAGCTTATACGGTGGGGACTATGGCTACACCTTC. It codes for CASSLYGGDYGYTF.